A selection of T cell receptor beta chains follows, all from one sample in a study of CD8+CD57+ T cells in acquired aplastic anemia. TCRdb ran MiXCR on the reads and lists one entry per CDR3 protein. The sample has 200,000 or so distinct CDR3 sequences; over 40% are singletons. The sequenced material came from sorted CD4+, CD8+, or CD8+CD57+ T cells (not recorded which) from PBMCs. The receptor source for this set is a human donor with aplastic anemia. Each CDR3 is given with its conserved first and last residue. The D gene is left open where the match is weak. Some rows have no size entry. The others give once, few or many, or a class for an expanded clone.

>-|TRBV2|TRBJ1-3|-
TGTGCCAGCAGGTCACCCTCTGGAAACACCATATATTTT
CASRSPSGNTIYF
>-|TRBV6-1|TRBJ1-3|-
TGTGCCAGCAGTGCCGGGGGAGACTCTGGAAACACCATATATTTT
CASSAGGDSGNTIYF
>-|TRBV2|TRBJ2-7|many
TGTGCCAGCTTTGCGGAGGGGGGGAACTCCTACGAGCAGTACTTC
CASFAEGGNSYEQYF
>-|TRBV10-3|TRBJ1-1|-
TGTGCCATCAGGGGGGAGGTTGAAGCTTTCTTT
CAIRGEVEAFF
>TRBD1|TRBV6-6|TRBJ2-6|many
TGTGCCAGCAGTTCAGGTCAGGGGGCCTTCTCTGGGGCCAACGTCCTGACTTTC
CASSSGQGAFSGANVLTF
>TRBD2|TRBV5-1|TRBJ2-3|once
TGTGCCAGCAGCCGAGATCGCGGGGGGGGCCCAGATACGCAGTATTTT
CASSRDRGGGPDTQYF
>-|TRBV19|TRBJ2-6|-
TGTGCCAGTAGTCCCGAGGGGGGGGACAACGTCCTGACTTTC
CASSPEGGDNVLTF
>TRBD1|TRBV19|TRBJ2-6|-
TGTGCCAGCAGCCAAGGAAACAGGGGGACCTACGTCCTGACTTTC
CASSQGNRGTYVLTF
>-|TRBV2|TRBJ2-7|-
TGTGCCAGCAGTGGGGCTCGCGAGCAGTACTTC
CASSGAREQYF
>TRBD2|TRBV15|TRBJ2-7|-
TGTGCCACCAGCAGAGAGTGGGGGAGGGTTGAGCAGTACTTC
CATSREWGRVEQYF
>-|TRBV7-2|TRBJ2-7|-
TGTGCCAGCAGCTTAGCTGGGCAACCCAACTACGAGCAGTACTTC
CASSLAGQPNYEQYF
>-|TRBV3-1|TRBJ2-1|-
TGTGCCAGCATGAAGCGGGCGACCTACAATGAGCAGTTCTTC
CASMKRATYNEQFF
>-|TRBV7-9|TRBJ2-3|-
TGTGCCAGCAGCTTAGGAACGGCTAGCACAGATACGCAGTATTTT
CASSLGTASTDTQYF
>-|TRBV20-1|TRBJ1-4|-
TGCAGTGCTACTGGAGCCGTCGAAAAACTGTTTTTT
CSATGAVEKLFF
>TRBD1|TRBV7-9|TRBJ2-7|-
TGTGCCAGCAGCTTGGGGCCGGGACAGGGGGGCGTCGAGCAGTACTTC
CASSLGPGQGGVEQYF
>-|TRBV5-1|TRBJ2-7|-
TGCGCCAGCAGCTTGGAGGGGGGTCCCTACGAGCAGTACTTC
CASSLEGGPYEQYF
>-|TRBV2|TRBJ2-7|few
TGTGCCAGCAGAAACCCCCTCCCCGACGAGCAGTACTTC
CASRNPLPDEQYF
>-|TRBV20-1|TRBJ2-2|-
TGCAGTGCACTCCGGGCAACGAACACCGGGGAGCTGTTTTTT
CSALRATNTGELFF
>-|TRBV12-3/TRBV12-4|TRBJ2-3|once
TGTGCCAGCCACGATTTAAAGGATACGCAGTATTTT
CASHDLKDTQYF
>-|TRBV2|TRBJ1-5|-
TGTGCCAGCAGTGAGGGGGCTCCAAGCAATCAGCCCCAGCATTTT
CASSEGAPSNQPQHF
>-|TRBV3-1|TRBJ1-4|-
TGTGCCAGCCATCAGGGCCACCCGCGTGAAAAACTGTTTTTT
CASHQGHPREKLFF
>-|TRBV7-3|TRBJ2-5|-
TGTGCCAGCAGCTACAGGGTCGAGACCCAGTACTTC
CASSYRVETQYF
>TRBD1|TRBV19|TRBJ2-5|-
TGTGCCAGTAGTACGCTCGGGACAGGGATGGAGACCCAGTACTTC
CASSTLGTGMETQYF
>-|TRBV19|TRBJ2-7|-
TGTGCCAGCGGGGAAGAGCAGTACTTC
CASGEEQYF
>TRBD1|TRBV19|TRBJ1-5|many
TGTGCCAGTAGTCCCCATTCCCAGGGGGTTTCGAATCAGCCCCAGCATTTT
CASSPHSQGVSNQPQHF
>TRBD2|TRBV7-6|TRBJ2-3|once
TGTGCTAGCAGCTTAGCGCCCAGGACTAGCGGGGGGTTCACAGATACGCAGTATTTT
CASSLAPRTSGGFTDTQYF
>TRBD1|TRBV9|TRBJ2-7|-
TGTGCCAGCAGCCCCGAGGGGGACAGCTACGAGCAGTGCTTC
CASSPEGDSYEQCF
>TRBD1|TRBV25-1|TRBJ1-2|-
TGTGCCAGCCAGAAAACCGGGACAGGGGCCGGTGGCTACACCTTC
CASQKTGTGAGGYTF
>TRBD1|TRBV2|TRBJ2-6|many
TGTGCCAGCATCAACCGGGGACAGAACCTTGGGGCCAACGTCCTGACTTTC
CASINRGQNLGANVLTF
>-|TRBV11-2|TRBJ1-6|many
TGTGCCAGCAGCTTCCCTACAGGTTCACCCCTCCACTTT
CASSFPTGSPLHF
>-|TRBV5-4|TRBJ1-2|-
TGTGCCAGCAGCTGGACTAGCGCATTCCCGATCGGCACCTTC
CASSWTSAFPIGTF
>-|TRBV7-9|TRBJ1-3|-
TGTGCCAGCAGTGCAGGGACGGATGGAAACACCGTATATTTT
CASSAGTDGNTVYF
>-|TRBV6-5|TRBJ1-4|-
TGTGCCAGCAAATCAGTAGGTCTGGGAACTAATGAAAAACTGTTTTTT
CASKSVGLGTNEKLFF
>-|TRBV10-2|TRBJ2-7|-
TGCGCCACTCAAGCGACAGTCAGCTCCTACGAGCAGTACTTC
CATQATVSSYEQYF